This TCR beta chain was recovered during a study of blood T cell repertoires in COVID-19. Study-level background: From the United States, Italy and Spain came samples of acute and convalescent COVID-19.

TCRdb's table, derived via immunoSEQ multiplex PCR, lists solely in-frame clones and lacks some. The data hold roughly 300,000 clones, with about 93% observed a single time. Seattle cases were enrolled at active infection and followed longitudinally. The CDR3 totals 16 residues. Trimming left V 1 base short and J 0 bases short, with 13 bases between. Germline CDR1 SGHTA, CDR2 FQGNSA. This chain uses TRBV7-2 with TRBJ2-7, with D maybe TRBD2 (6 bases). Material: peripheral blood. This clonotype was sampled from a woman aged 30 to 39 with COVID-19, enrolled during active disease. CDR3 DNA sequence: TGTGCCAGCAGCTTAGGCGGAGGGGCCCTCTCCTACGAGCAGTACTTC. Amino acids: CASSLGGGALSYEQYF. Full variable domain (remainder filled in from reference TRBV7-2 and TRBJ2-7): GAGVSQSPSNKVTEKGKDVELRCDPISGHTALYWYRQSLGQGLEFLIYFQGNSAPDKSGLPSDRFSAERTGGSVSTLTIQRTQQEDSAVYLCASSLGGGALSYEQYFGPGTRLTVT.